These T cell receptor beta chains were read from a single sample in a study of blood T cell repertoires in COVID-19. Profiled with immunoSEQ multiplex PCR; TCRdb holds only in-frame clones, not every one. Here the sample spans about 180,000 clones, 80% to 90% being singletons. The specimen sequenced was peripheral blood. These receptors originate from a man between 60 and 75 years old with acute or convalescent COVID-19. The CDR3 runs from the conserved cysteine through the conserved F or W. The order of the fields is J gene, V gene, CDR3 length, D gene, clone size, CDR3 protein, CDR3 DNA. D genes are given only for firm matches. Clone size, where shown, is once, few, many, or a class for clones that have expanded.

TRBJ1-1 | TRBV28 | 8 | . | many | CATSDGEF | TGTGCCACCTCGGACGGGGAATTT
TRBJ1-6 | TRBV4-3 | 17 | TRBD1 | once | CASSQDIMTGSGSPLHF | TGCGCCAGCAGCCAAGACATAATGACAGGGTCGGGGTCACCCCTCCACTTT
TRBJ1-6 | TRBV28 | 14 | . | . | CASSSRGSGSPLHF | TGTGCCAGCAGTAGTCGGGGGTCGGGATCACCCCTCCACTTT
TRBJ1-5 | TRBV24-1 | 17 | TRBD1 | . | CATSDRDRGHSNQPQHF | TGTGCCACCAGTGATCGCGACAGGGGGCATAGCAATCAGCCCCAGCATTTT
TRBJ2-1 | TRBV4-1 | 16 | TRBD2 | . | CASSQAPSGPWGEQFF | TGCGCCAGCAGCCAAGCCCCTAGCGGCCCGTGGGGGGAGCAGTTCTTC
TRBJ2-1 | TRBV4-1 | 16 | . | . | CASSQELGLGNDEQFF | TGCGCCAGCAGCCAAGAATTGGGACTGGGGAACGATGAGCAGTTCTTC
TRBJ2-7 | TRBV9 | 14 | . | . | CASSVDERPYEQYF | TGTGCCAGCAGCGTAGATGAGCGGCCCTACGAGCAGTACTTC
TRBJ2-7 | TRBV5-4 | 14 | TRBD1 | . | CASSPPTGSYEQYF | TGTGCCAGCAGCCCCCCGACAGGGAGCTACGAGCAGTACTTC
TRBJ2-7 | TRBV27 | 16 | TRBD2 | . | CASSPIAGKSSYEQYF | TGTGCCAGCAGTCCAATAGCGGGAAAGAGCTCCTACGAGCAGTACTTC
TRBJ2-1 | TRBV12-3/TRBV12-4 | 13 | . | . | CASTPTGFNEQFF | TGTGCCAGCACCCCGACAGGTTTCAATGAGCAGTTCTTC